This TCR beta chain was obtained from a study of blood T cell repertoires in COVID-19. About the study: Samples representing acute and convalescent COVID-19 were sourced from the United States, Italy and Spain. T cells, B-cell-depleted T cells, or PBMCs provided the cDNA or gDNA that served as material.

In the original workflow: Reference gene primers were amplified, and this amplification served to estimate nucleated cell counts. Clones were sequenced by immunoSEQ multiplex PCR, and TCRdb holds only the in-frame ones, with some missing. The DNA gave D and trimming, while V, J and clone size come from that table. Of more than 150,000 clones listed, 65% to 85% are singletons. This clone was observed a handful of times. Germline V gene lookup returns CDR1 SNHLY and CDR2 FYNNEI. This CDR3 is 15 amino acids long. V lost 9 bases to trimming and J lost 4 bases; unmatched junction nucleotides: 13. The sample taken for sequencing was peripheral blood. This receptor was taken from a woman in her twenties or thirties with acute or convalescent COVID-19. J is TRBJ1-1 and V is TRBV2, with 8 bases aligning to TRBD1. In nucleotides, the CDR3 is TGTGCCAGTCACCGGGACAGGAGTCGTAGCACTGAAGCTTTCTTT. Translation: CASHRDRSRSTEAFF.